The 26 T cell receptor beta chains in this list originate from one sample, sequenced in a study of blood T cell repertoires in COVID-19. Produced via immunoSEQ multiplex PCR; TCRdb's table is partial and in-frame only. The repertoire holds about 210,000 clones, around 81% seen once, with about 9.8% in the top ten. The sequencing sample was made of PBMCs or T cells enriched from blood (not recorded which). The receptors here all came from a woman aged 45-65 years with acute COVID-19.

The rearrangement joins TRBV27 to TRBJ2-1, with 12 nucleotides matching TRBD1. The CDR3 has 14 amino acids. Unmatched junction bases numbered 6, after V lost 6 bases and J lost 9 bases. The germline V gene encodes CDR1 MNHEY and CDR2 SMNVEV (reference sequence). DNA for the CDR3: TGTGCCAGCAGCCGGGACAGGGGGCTAAGTGAGCAGTTCTTC. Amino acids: CASSRDRGLSEQFF.

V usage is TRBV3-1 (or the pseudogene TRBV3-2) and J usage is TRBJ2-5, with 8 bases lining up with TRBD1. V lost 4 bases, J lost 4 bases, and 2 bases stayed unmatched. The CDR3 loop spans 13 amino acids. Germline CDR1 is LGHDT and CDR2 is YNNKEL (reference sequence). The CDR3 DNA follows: TGTGCCAGCAGCCCAGGGGGCGCAGAGACCCAGTACTTC. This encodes CASSPGGAETQYF.

The CDR3 DNA is TGTGCCAGCAGCCAGACAGGGAACTCCTACAATGAGCAGTTCTTC. The encoded protein is CASSQTGNSYNEQFF. The genes are TRBV7-3 and TRBJ2-1; TRBD1 matches at 7 bases. The CDR3 contains 15 residues. J was trimmed by 0 bases and V by 5 bases; bases with no gene match: 4. Germline V gene lookup returns CDR1 SGHTA and CDR2 FQGTGA.

Here the CDR3 DNA reads TGTGCCACCAGCAGAGATAGGGGGGGCCTCCGAGGGCCTAGCACAGATACGCAGTATTTT. Translated: CATSRDRGGLRGPSTDTQYF. This sequence joins TRBV15 and TRBJ2-3; D might be TRBD2 (7 bases). The CDR3 totals 20 residues. Germline V CDR1 and CDR2: LNHNV, YYDKDF (reference sequence). V was clipped by 0 bases and J by 0 bases, with 22 bases between them.

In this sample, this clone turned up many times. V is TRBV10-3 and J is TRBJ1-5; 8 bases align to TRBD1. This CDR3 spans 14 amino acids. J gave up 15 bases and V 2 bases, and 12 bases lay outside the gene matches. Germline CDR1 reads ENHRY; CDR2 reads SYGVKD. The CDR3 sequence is CAISEPGQATKMHF. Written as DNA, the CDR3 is TGTGCCATCAGTGAGCCGGGACAGGCCACTAAAATGCATTTT.

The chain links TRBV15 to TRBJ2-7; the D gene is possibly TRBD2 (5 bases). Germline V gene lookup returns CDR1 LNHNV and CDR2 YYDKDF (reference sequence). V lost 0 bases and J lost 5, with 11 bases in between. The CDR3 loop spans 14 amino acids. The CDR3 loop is CATSRDLAKNEQYF. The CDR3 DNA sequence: TGTGCCACCAGCAGAGATTTAGCGAAAAACGAGCAGTACTTC.

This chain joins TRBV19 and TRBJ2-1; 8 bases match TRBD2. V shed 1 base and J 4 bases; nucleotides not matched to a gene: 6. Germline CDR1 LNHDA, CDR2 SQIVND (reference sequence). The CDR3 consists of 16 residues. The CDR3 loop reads CASSIVAGGEYNEQFF. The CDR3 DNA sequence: TGTGCCAGTAGTATAGTGGCGGGGGGCGAATACAATGAGCAGTTCTTC.

CDR3 residues: CASRATSGRAADTQYF. CDR3 sequence (DNA): TGTGCCAGCAGGGCGACTAGCGGGAGGGCGGCGGATACGCAGTATTTT. This rearrangement joins TRBV2 to TRBJ2-3; 14 bases fit TRBD2. The ends lost 6 bases at V and 6 bases at J; junction bases unmatched: 8. The germline V gene encodes CDR1 SNHLY and CDR2 FYNNEI. The CDR3 is 16 amino acids.

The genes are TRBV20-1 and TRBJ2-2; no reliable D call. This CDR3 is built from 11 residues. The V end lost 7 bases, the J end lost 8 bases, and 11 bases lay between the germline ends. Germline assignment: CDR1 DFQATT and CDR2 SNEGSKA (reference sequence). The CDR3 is CSVTGGGELFF. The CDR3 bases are TGCAGTGTCACCGGCGGAGGGGAGCTGTTTTTT.

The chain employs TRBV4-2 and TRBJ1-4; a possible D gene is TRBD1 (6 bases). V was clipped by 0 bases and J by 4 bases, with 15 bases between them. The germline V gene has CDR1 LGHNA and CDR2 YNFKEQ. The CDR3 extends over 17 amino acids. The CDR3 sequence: CASSQDLAGAGNEKLFF. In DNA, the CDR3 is TGTGCCAGCAGCCAAGATCTGGCGGGGGCGGGTAATGAAAAACTGTTTTTT.

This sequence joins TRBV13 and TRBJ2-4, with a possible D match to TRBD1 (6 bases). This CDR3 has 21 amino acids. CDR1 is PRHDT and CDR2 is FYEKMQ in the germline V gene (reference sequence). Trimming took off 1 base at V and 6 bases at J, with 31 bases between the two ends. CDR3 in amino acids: CASSLETRAGNRATRRNIQYF. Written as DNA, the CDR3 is TGTGCCAGCAGCTTAGAGACAAGGGCGGGTAACAGGGCCACTAGGAGAAACATTCAGTACTTC.

In DNA, the CDR3 is TGTGCCTGGAGATTCCAGGGGGCCTACGAGCAGTACTTC. This translates into CAWRFQGAYEQYF. The gene calls are TRBV30 and TRBJ2-7; TRBD1 agrees at 7 bases. CDR1 is GTSNPN and CDR2 is SVGIG in the germline V gene (reference sequence). The CDR3 covers 13 residues. V dropped 3 bases and J dropped 2; count of bases not matched to a gene: 4. Together with reference TRBV30 and TRBJ2-7, the CDR3 gives the full variable domain: SQTIHQWPATLVQPVGSPLSLECTVEGTSNPNLYWYRQAAGRGLQLLFYSVGIGQISSEVPQNLSASRPQDRQFILSSKKLLLSDSGFYLCAWRFQGAYEQYFGPGTRLTVT.

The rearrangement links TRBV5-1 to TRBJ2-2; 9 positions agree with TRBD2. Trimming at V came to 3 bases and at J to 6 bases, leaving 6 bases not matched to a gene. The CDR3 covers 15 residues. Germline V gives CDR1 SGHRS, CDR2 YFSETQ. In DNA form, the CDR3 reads TGCGCCAGCAGCTGGACTAGCGATATCGCCGGGGAGCTGTTTTTT. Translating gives CASSWTSDIAGELFF.

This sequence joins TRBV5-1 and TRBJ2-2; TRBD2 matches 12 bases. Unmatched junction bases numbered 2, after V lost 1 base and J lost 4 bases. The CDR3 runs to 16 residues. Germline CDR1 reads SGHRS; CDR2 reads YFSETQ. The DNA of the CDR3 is TGCGCCAGCAGCTTGATGACTAGCGGGAGCACCGGGGAGCTGTTTTTT. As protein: CASSLMTSGSTGELFF.

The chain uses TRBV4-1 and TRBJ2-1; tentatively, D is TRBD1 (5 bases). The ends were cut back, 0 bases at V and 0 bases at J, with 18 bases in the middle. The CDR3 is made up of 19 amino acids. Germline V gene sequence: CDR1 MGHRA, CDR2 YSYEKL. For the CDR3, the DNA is TGCGCCAGCAGCCAAGATAGGGGCAGCTCTACAAGCTCCTACAATGAGCAGTTCTTC. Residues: CASSQDRGSSTSSYNEQFF.

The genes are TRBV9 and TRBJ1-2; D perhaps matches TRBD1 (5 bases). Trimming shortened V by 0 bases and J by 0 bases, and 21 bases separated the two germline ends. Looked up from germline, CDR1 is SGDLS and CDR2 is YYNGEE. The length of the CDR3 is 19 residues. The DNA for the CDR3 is TGTGCCAGCAGCGTAGGTCCGCCCGCCCTCCTCAGGGCTAACTATGGCTACACCTTC. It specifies CASSVGPPALLRANYGYTF.

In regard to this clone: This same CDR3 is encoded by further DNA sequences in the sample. CDR3 amino acids: CASSLAGSSYEQYF. The CDR3 DNA follows: TGTGCCAGCAGTTTAGCAGGGTCCTCCTACGAGCAGTACTTC. This chain uses TRBV28 with TRBJ2-7, with D perhaps TRBD1 (5 bases). The CDR3 has 14 residues. Deletions cut 2 bases from V and 0 bases from J, with 8 bases between. Germline V lookup: CDR1 MDHEN, CDR2 SYDVKM.

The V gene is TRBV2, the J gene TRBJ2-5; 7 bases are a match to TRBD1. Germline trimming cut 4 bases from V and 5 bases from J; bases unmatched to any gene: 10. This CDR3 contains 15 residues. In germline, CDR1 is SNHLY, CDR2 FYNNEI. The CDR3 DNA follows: TGTGCCAGCAGTGGCCGACAGGGAGATAGGGAGACCCAGTACTTC. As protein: CASSGRQGDRETQYF. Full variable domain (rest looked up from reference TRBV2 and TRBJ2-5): EPEVTQTPSHQVTQMGQEVILRCVPISNHLYFYWYRQILGQKVEFLVSFYNNEISEKSEIFDDQFSVERPDGSNFTLKIRSTKLEDSAMYFCASSGRQGDRETQYFGPGTRLLVL.

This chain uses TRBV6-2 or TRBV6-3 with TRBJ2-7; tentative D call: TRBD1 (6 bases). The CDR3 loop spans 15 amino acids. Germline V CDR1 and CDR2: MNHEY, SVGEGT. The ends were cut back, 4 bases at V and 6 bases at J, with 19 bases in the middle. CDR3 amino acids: CASSWTVPPPVEQYF. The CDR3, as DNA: TGTGCCAGCAGTTGGACAGTCCCTCCTCCGGTCGAGCAGTACTTC.

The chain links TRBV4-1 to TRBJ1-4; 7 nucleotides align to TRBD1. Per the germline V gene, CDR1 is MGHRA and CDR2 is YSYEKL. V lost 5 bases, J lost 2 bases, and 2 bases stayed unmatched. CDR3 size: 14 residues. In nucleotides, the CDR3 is TGCGCCAGCAGCACGACAGGGACTAATGAAAAACTGTTTTTT. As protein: CASSTTGTNEKLFF.

The CDR3 DNA reads TGCAGCGCCATGACAGGATTGCGCACTGAAGCTTTCTTT. Its translation: CSAMTGLRTEAFF. This rearrangement joins TRBV29-1 to TRBJ1-1; weak D call: TRBD1 (6 bases). Germline lookup yields CDR1 SQVTM and CDR2 ANQGSEA. Trimming left V 7 bases short and J 4 bases short, with 16 bases between. The CDR3 contains 13 residues.

The CDR3 is CASSQQQGSSYEQYF. CDR3 DNA sequence: TGTGCCAGCAGCCAACAACAGGGCAGCTCCTACGAGCAGTACTTC. The chain employs TRBV2 and TRBJ2-7; the D gene is possibly TRBD1 (6 bases). Germline CDR1 and CDR2: SNHLY and FYNNEI. The CDR3 runs to 15 residues. V dropped 6 bases and J dropped 0 bases, with 15 bases sitting between them.

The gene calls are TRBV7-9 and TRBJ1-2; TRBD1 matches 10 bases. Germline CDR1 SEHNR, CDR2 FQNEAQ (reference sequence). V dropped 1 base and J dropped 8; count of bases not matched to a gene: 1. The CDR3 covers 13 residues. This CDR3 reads CASSLGDRGGYTF. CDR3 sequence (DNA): TGTGCCAGCAGCTTAGGGGACAGGGGAGGCTACACCTTC.

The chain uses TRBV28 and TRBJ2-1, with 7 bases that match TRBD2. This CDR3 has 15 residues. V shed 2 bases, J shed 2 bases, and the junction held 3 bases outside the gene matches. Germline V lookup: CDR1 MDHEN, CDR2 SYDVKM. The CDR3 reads CASSLGGEPYNEQFF. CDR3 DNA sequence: TGTGCCAGCAGTTTAGGGGGGGAGCCCTACAATGAGCAGTTCTTC.

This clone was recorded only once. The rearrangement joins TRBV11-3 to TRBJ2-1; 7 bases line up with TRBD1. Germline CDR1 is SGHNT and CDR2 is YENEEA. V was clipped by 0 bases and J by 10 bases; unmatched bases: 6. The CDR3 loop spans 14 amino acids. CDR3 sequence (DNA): TGTGCCAGCAGCTTAGACCTTGGACAGGTAGAGCAGTTCTTC. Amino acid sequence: CASSLDLGQVEQFF.

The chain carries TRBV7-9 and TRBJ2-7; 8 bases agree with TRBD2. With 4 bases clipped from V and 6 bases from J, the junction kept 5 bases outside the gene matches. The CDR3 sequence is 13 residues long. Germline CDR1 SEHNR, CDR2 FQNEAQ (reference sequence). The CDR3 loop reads CASSSRTSLEQYF. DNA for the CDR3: TGTGCCAGCAGCTCCCGGACTAGCCTCGAGCAGTACTTC.